This T cell receptor (beta chain) was identified during a study of blood T cells in healthy people across ages. Notes on the study in general: Greater diversity and more naive CD4+ cells were seen in long-lived donors than in aged donors. PBMCs went unsorted, and a conclusive naive versus antigen-experienced comparison was therefore prevented. A roughly linear age-dependent decrease characterized TCR beta diversity per million T cells.

With a J-beta primer mix and a sample-barcoded 5' primer, a second PCR ran about 7 to 11 cycles. Each of the samples gave a minimum of 3 million paired-end reads that contained CDR3. Each CDR3 protein gets one entry after TCRdb re-called the 5' RACE reads with MiXCR. The sample consists of around 1,600,000 distinct CDR3 sequences, about 42% of them appearing once. Worth noting for this clonotype: Its antigen is undetermined.

This clonotype was sampled from a woman between 18 and 29 years old in good health. The sample was blood.

This CDR3 is CASSPRVSGPYNEQFF. The CDR3 DNA reads TGTGCCAGCAGCCCCCGGGTTAGCGGGCCCTACAATGAGCAGTTCTTC. The V and J genes are TRBV11-2 and TRBJ2-1, with 7 bases that match TRBD2. Germline lookup yields CDR1 SGHAT and CDR2 FQNNGV. The CDR3 is 16 residues long. Germline trimming cut 5 bases from V and 2 bases from J; bases unmatched to any gene: 9.